This TCR beta chain is from a study of blood T cells in healthy people across ages. Next came a second PCR, run for about 7 to 12 cycles, which used a sample-barcoded 5' primer along with a J-beta primer mix. Every molecule of cDNA carried a tag from a template-switch adaptor with 12 random nucleotides. TCRdb re-called the 5' RACE reads with MiXCR, one entry per CDR3 protein. The sample yields some 940,000 distinct CDR3 sequences, just under 30% seen once. The ends lost 7 bases at V and 8 bases at J; junction bases unmatched: 8. The CDR3 sequence is 14 residues long. CDR1 MNHEY and CDR2 SMNVEV come from the germline V gene (reference sequence). Study-wide findings and caveats: Bulk PBMC profiling left naive and antigen-experienced comparisons inconclusive.

Isolation per sample recovered at least 6 million PBMCs. As regards this clonotype: Its specificity is unknown.

These records were also assigned to another study, of T cells of mothers and their children. That report notes: The cDNA synthesis received all extracted RNA, at around 1.6 ug per 15 ul.

Sequenced input: blood. The V gene is TRBV27, the J gene TRBJ1-6, with TRBD1 identical over 7 bases. The TCR originated in a woman aged 40 to 50 in good health. The CDR3 nucleotides read TGTGCCAGCAAGGAGGGGGCAAGTGATTCACCCCTCCACTTT. It encodes CASKEGASDSPLHF.